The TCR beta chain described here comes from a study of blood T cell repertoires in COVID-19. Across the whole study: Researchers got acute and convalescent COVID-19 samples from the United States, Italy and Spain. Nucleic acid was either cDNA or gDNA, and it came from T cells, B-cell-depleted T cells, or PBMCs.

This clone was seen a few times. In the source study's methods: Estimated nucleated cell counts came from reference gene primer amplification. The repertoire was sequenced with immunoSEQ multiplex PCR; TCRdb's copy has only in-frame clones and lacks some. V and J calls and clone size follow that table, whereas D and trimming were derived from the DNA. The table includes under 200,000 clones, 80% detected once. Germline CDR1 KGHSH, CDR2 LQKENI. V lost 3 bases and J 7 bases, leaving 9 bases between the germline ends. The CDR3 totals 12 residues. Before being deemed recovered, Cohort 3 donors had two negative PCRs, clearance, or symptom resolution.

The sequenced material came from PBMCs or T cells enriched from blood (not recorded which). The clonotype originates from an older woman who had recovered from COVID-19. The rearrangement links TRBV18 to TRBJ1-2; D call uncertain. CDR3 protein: CASSPRGVGYTF. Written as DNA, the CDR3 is TGTGCCAGCTCACCTCGAGGTGTTGGCTACACCTTC.